Below, 3 T cell receptor beta chains from the same sample are listed, as sequenced in a study of T cells in localized non-small cell lung cancer. TCRdb keeps only in-frame clones here, not all; method: immunoSEQ multiplex PCR. This table holds 100,000 to 150,000 clones, roughly 90% found once. Material: peripheral blood, obtained before any cancer treatment. The receptors come from a female donor over 55 with stage I lung adenocarcinoma.

V usage is TRBV10-1 and J usage is TRBJ2-5; D remains ambiguous. Germline V gene lookup returns CDR1 WNHNN and CDR2 SYGVQD (reference sequence). The V end lost 0 bases, the J end lost 1 base, and 9 bases lay between the germline ends. CDR3 size: 15 residues. CDR3 in amino acids: CASSESPTPQETQYF. Here the CDR3 DNA reads TGCGCCAGCAGTGAGTCCCCGACACCCCAAGAGACCCAGTACTTC.

J is TRBJ1-1 and V is TRBV23-1; D may be TRBD1 (6 bases). TRBV23-1 counts as an open reading frame of uncertain function. CDR3 length: 14 amino acids. With 4 bases removed from V and 6 bases from J, the gap between germline ends came to 15 bases. The CDR3 bases are TGCGCCAGCAGTCTTCCCCGGGGGCAGCCTGAAGCTTTCTTT. Residues: CASSLPRGQPEAFF.

The chain joins TRBV5-1 to TRBJ2-6, with 12 positions matching TRBD2. CDR1 and CDR2 from the germline V gene are SGHRS and YFSETQ. The CDR3 is 23 residues long. Trimming removed 4 bases from V and 1 base from J; junction bases left unmatched: 21. As DNA, the CDR3 is TGCGCCAGCAGCCGGGACGGGATTCACGGCGGGGGACTAGCGGGTTCTGGGGCCAACGTCCTGACTTTC. Amino acid sequence: CASSRDGIHGGGLAGSGANVLTF.